This TCR beta chain was documented in a study of a mutant IDH1 vaccine in newly diagnosed glioma. Study-level background: Of the patients given treatment, approximately 60% were male and roughly 38% were female, and a mean age of roughly 40 years was recorded.

As to this clone: Antigen unknown. The same CDR3 arises from other DNA sequences in this sample as well.

Some clones are missing from TCRdb's copy, which holds only in-frame ones; the method was immunoSEQ multiplex PCR. The data contain about 50,000 clones, about three quarters of them singletons. Time point here: week 5, during vaccination. It was 300 ug of mutant IDH1 20-mer peptide that made up each vaccine dose, given with topical imiquimod. Here the sequenced sample was PBMCs, taken from a glioma patient whose treatment included an IDH1 peptide vaccine. The clonotype comes from a man aged 45-65 years with glioma.

The chain's CDR3 is CAWGQTNSPLHF. The CDR3 bases are TGTGCCTGGGGACAGACTAATTCACCCCTCCACTTT. This sequence joins TRBV30 and TRBJ1-6, with TRBD1 as a possible D gene (6 bases). This CDR3 has 12 residues. The germline gives CDR1 GTSNPN, CDR2 SVGIG (reference sequence). V was clipped by 5 bases and J by 6 bases, with 8 bases between them. Using reference TRBV30 and TRBJ1-6 for the parts outside the CDR3, the full variable domain is SQTIHQWPATLVQPVGSPLSLECTVEGTSNPNLYWYRQAAGRGLQLLFYSVGIGQISSEVPQNLSASRPQDRQFILSSKKLLLSDSGFYLCAWGQTNSPLHFGNGTRLTVT.